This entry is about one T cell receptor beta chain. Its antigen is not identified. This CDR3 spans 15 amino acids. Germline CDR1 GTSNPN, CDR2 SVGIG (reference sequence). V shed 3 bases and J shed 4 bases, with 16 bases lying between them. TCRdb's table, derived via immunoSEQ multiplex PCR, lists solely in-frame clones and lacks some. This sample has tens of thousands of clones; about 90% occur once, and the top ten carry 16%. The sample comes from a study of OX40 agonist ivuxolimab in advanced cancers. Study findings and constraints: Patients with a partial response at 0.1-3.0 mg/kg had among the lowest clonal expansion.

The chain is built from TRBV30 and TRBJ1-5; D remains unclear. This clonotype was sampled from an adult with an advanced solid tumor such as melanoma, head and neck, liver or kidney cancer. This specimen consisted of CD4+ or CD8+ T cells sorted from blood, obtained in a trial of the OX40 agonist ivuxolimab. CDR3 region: CAWSLLGPRNQPQHF. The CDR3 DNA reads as TGTGCCTGGAGCCTTCTCGGACCACGGAATCAGCCCCAGCATTTT.